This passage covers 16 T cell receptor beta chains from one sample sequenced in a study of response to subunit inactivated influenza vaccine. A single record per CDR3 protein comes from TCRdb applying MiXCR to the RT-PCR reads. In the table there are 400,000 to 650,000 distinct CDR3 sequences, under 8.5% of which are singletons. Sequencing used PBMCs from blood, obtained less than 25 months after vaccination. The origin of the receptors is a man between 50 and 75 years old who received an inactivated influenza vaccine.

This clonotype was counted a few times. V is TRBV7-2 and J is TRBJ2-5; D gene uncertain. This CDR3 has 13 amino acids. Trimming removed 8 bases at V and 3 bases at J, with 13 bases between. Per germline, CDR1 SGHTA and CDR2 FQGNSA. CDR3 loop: CASSMGGKETQYF. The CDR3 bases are TGTGCCAGCTCGATGGGCGGTAAAGAGACCCAGTACTTC.

This CDR3 is CSVVGDRDGYTF. CDR3 DNA sequence: TGCAGCGTTGTCGGTGACAGGGATGGCTACACCTTC. V usage is TRBV29-1 and J usage is TRBJ1-2; 7 positions agree with TRBD1. This CDR3 is built from 12 residues. The germline V gene has CDR1 SQVTM and CDR2 ANQGSEA. Trimming took 4 bases from V and 6 from J; bases not matched to a gene: 5.

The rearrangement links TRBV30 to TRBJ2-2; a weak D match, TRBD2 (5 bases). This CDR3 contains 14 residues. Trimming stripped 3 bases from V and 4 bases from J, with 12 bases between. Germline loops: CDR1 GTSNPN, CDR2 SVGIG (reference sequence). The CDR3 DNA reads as TGTGCCTGGAGGACCGGGATCCTCACCGGGGAGCTGTTTTTT. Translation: CAWRTGILTGELFF.

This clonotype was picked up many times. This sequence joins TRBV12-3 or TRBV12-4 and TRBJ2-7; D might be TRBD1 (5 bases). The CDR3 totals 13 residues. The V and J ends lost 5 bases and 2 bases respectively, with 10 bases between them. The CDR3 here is CASSPSTAYEQYF. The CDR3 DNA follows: TGTGCCAGCAGTCCTTCGACAGCCTACGAGCAGTACTTC.

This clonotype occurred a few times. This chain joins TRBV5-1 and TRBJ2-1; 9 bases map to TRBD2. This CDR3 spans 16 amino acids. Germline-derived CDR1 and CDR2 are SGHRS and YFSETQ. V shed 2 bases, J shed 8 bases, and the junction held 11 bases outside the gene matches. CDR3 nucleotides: TGCGCCAGCAGCTTCTTAGCGGGGGCCAGATGGGATGAGCAGTTCTTC. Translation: CASSFLAGARWDEQFF.

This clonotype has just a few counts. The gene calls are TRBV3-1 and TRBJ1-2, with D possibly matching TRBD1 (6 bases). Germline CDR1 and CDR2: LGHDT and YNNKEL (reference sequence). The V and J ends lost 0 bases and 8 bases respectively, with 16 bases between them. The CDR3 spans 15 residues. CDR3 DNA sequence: TGTGCCAGCAGCCAAGATCGGGCAGGGGCTTACGGCTACACCTTC. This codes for CASSQDRAGAYGYTF.

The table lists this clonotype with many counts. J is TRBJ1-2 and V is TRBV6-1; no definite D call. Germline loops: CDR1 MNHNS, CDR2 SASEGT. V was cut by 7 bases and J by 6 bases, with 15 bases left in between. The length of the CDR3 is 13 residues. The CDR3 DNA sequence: TGTGCCAGCAAAATGTCTGGGGTTAATGGCTACACCTTC. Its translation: CASKMSGVNGYTF.

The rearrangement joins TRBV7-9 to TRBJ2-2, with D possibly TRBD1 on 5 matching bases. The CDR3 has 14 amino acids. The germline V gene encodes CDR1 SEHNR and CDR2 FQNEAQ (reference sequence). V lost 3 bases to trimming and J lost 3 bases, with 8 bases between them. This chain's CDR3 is CASSFDSYTGELFF. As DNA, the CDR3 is TGTGCCAGCAGCTTTGACAGCTACACCGGGGAGCTGTTTTTT.

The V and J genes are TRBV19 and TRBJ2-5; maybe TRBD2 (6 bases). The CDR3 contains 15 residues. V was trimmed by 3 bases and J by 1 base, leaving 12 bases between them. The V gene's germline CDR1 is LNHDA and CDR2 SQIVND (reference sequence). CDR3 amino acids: CASSILGGLQETQYF. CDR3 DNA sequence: TGTGCCAGTAGTATCTTGGGAGGTCTCCAAGAGACCCAGTACTTC.

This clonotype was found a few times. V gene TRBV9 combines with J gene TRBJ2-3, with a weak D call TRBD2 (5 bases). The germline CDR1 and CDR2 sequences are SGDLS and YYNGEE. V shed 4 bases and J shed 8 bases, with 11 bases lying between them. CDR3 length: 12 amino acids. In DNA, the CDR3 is TGTGCCAGCAGCACGCCCGGGGTTACGCAGTATTTT. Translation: CASSTPGVTQYF.

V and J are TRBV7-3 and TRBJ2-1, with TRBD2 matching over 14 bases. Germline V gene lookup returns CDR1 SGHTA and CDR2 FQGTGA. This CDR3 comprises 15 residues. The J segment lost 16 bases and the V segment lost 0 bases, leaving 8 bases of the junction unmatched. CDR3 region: CASSLTAGTSGSSFF. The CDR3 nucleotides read TGTGCCAGCAGCTTAACCGCCGGGACTAGCGGGAGTAGCTTCTTC. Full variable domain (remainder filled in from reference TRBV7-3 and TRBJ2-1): GAGVSQTPSNKVTEKGKYVELRCDPISGHTALYWYRQSLGQGPEFLIYFQGTGAADDSGLPNDRFFAVRPEGSVSTLKIQRTERGDSAVYLCASSLTAGTSGSSFFGPGTRLTVL.

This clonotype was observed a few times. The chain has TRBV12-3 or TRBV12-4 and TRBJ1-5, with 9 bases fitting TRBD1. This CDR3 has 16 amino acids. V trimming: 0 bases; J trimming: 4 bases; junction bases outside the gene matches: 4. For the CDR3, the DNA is TGTGCCAGCAGTTTAGCGCGGGACAGGGAGAATCAGCCCCAGCATTTT. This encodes CASSLARDRENQPQHF.

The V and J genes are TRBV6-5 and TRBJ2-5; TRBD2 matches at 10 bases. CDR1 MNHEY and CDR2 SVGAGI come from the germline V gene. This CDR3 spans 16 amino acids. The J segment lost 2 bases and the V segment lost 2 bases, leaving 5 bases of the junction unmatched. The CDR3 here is CASSYARLAGQETQYF. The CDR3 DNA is TGTGCCAGCAGTTACGCGCGACTAGCGGGTCAAGAGACCCAGTACTTC.

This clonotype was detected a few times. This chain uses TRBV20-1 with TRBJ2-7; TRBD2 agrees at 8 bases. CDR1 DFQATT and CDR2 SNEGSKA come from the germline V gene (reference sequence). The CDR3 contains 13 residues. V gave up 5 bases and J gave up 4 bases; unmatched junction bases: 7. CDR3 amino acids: CSAGSGREYEQYF. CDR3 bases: TGCAGTGCTGGCAGCGGGAGAGAATACGAGCAGTACTTC.

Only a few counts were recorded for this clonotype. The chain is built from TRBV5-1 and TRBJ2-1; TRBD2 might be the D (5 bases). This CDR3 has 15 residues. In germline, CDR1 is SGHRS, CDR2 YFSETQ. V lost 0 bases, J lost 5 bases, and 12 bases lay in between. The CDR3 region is CASSLAGLLNNEQFF. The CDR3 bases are TGCGCCAGCAGCTTGGCAGGACTGTTAAACAATGAGCAGTTCTTC.

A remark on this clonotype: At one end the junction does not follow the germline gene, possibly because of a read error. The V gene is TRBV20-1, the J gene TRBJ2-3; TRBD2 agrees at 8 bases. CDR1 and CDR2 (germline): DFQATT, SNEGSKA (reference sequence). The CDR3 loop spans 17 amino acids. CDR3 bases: TGCTGTGCAATGGGACTAGTCTTAGCCCCTCGCACAGATACGCAGTATTTT. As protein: CCAMGLVLAPRTDTQYF.